This T cell receptor (beta chain) was recorded in a study of blood T cell repertoires in COVID-19. Study overall: T cells, B-cell-depleted T cells, or PBMCs supplied cDNA or gDNA.

Only in-frame clones appear in the TCRdb table, and some are missing; sequencing was by immunoSEQ multiplex PCR. The repertoire holds about 40,000 clones, 87% seen once, with roughly 4.5% in the top ten. While infection was still active, Seattle patients were enrolled and then followed longitudinally. V was pared by 5 bases and J by 0 bases, with 10 bases of the junction left unmatched. The CDR3 runs to 17 residues. The germline gives CDR1 MNHEY, CDR2 SMNVEV (reference sequence). The genes are TRBV27 and TRBJ2-1; 7 bases align to TRBD1. This receptor was obtained from a man between 60 and 75 years old with COVID-19, enrolled during active disease. The sample comprised peripheral blood. CDR3 in amino acids: CASSGRTGAGSYNEQFF. The CDR3 nucleotides are TGTGCCAGCAGTGGCAGAACAGGGGCTGGCTCCTACAATGAGCAGTTCTTC.